The 8 T cell receptor beta chains presented below share a single source sample, sequenced in a study of shared clonotypes between healthy human individuals. The data were produced by immunoSEQ multiplex PCR, yet TCRdb's version contains in-frame clones alone and is incomplete. The table records about 1.5 million clones, 98% of them present only once. The material sequenced was naive CD4+ T cells sorted from blood. The subset denotes: CD45RA+ positively selected. These receptors all come from a man aged 30-40 years in good health.

CDR3 region: CASSSSGSSTDTQYF. The DNA for the CDR3 is TGTGCCAGCAGTTCTAGCGGATCTAGCACAGATACGCAGTATTTT. V gene TRBV27 combines with J gene TRBJ2-3; the match to TRBD2 covers 7 bases. Losses at the gene ends were 4 bases for V and 0 bases for J; bases not matched to a gene: 4. The CDR3 runs 15 residues. Germline assignment: CDR1 MNHEY and CDR2 SMNVEV (reference sequence).

The chain employs TRBV5-1 and TRBJ2-7, with D unresolved. CDR1 and CDR2 from the germline V gene are SGHRS and YFSETQ. The CDR3 consists of 14 residues. Trimming left V 0 bases short and J 4 bases short, with 11 bases between. The CDR3 reads CASSLDPDQYEQYF. CDR3 DNA: TGCGCCAGCAGCTTGGACCCGGACCAGTACGAGCAGTACTTC.

This sequence joins TRBV19 and TRBJ2-7; D is uncertain. Germline V gene lookup returns CDR1 LNHDA and CDR2 SQIVND (reference sequence). The CDR3 sequence is 13 residues long. V dropped 8 bases and J dropped 2 bases, with 13 bases sitting between them. CDR3 loop: CASGNTPTYEQYF. CDR3 nucleotide sequence: TGTGCCAGTGGGAACACGCCGACCTACGAGCAGTACTTC.

The genes are TRBV30 and TRBJ2-6, with a weak D call TRBD2 (5 bases). V shed 7 bases and J shed 4 bases, with 14 bases lying between them. The CDR3 has 14 residues. Germline-derived CDR1 and CDR2 are GTSNPN and SVGIG (reference sequence). Here the CDR3 reads CASYEGTGANVLTF. The CDR3 bases are TGTGCCTCATACGAGGGCACCGGGGCCAACGTCCTGACTTTC.

The V and J genes are TRBV19 and TRBJ1-1; no reliable D call. CDR1 is LNHDA and CDR2 is SQIVND in the germline V gene (reference sequence). The V end was cut by 2 bases, the J end by 7 bases, with 8 bases between. This CDR3 has 12 amino acids. The CDR3 sequence: CASSISRVEAFF. The CDR3 coding sequence is TGTGCCAGTAGTATATCGAGGGTTGAAGCTTTCTTT.

The rearrangement joins TRBV6-5 to TRBJ2-5, with 7 bases lining up with TRBD2. CDR1 and CDR2 (germline): MNHEY, SVGAGI. J was trimmed by 4 bases and V by 5 bases; bases with no gene match: 10. The CDR3 totals 15 residues. The CDR3 DNA reads TGTGCCAGCAGTCTACAAGGGCGGGAGACAGAGACCCAGTACTTC. Translating gives CASSLQGRETETQYF.

The chain recombines TRBV5-1 with TRBJ2-4; 7 bases are shared with TRBD1. The CDR3 extends over 14 amino acids. Germline loops: CDR1 SGHRS, CDR2 YFSETQ. The V gene end was trimmed by 0 bases and the J gene end by 8 bases; junction bases not matched to a gene: 5. CDR3 sequence: CASSLEGTVDIQYF. As DNA, the CDR3 is TGCGCCAGCAGCTTGGAAGGGACAGTGGACATTCAGTACTTC. The full variable domain, in which reference TRBV5-1 and TRBJ2-4 provide the parts outside the CDR3, is KAGVTQTPRYLIKTRGQQVTLSCSPISGHRSVSWYQQTPGQGLQFLFEYFSETQRNKGNFPGRFSGRQFSNSRSEMNVSTLELGDSALYLCASSLEGTVDIQYFGAGTRLSVL.

The V call is TRBV19, the J call TRBJ2-2; unclear D gene. Germline lookup yields CDR1 LNHDA and CDR2 SQIVND (reference sequence). The CDR3 runs to 13 residues. With 5 bases removed from V and 13 bases from J, the gap between germline ends came to 17 bases. CDR3: CASSWFFPKWLFF. In nucleotides, the CDR3 is TGTGCCAGTAGTTGGTTTTTCCCGAAGTGGCTGTTTTTT. Complete variable domain (other parts from reference TRBV19 and TRBJ2-2): DGGITQSPKYLFRKEGQNVTLSCEQNLNHDAMYWYRQDPGQGLRLIYYSQIVNDFQKGDIAEGYSVSREKKESFPLTVTSAQKNPTAFYLCASSWFFPKWLFFGEGSRLTVL.